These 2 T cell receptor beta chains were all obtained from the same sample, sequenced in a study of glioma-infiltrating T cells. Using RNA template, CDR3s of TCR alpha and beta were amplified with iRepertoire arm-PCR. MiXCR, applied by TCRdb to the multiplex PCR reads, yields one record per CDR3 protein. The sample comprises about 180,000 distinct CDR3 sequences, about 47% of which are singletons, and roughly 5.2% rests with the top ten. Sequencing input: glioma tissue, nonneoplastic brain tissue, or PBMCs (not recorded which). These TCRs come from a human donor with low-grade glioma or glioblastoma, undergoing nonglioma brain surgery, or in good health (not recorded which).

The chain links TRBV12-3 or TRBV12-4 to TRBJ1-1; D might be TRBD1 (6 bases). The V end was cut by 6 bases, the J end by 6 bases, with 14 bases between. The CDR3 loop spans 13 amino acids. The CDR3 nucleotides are TGTGCCAGCAGCCAAACAGGGAGACCTGAAGCTTTCTTT. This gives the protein CASSQTGRPEAFF.

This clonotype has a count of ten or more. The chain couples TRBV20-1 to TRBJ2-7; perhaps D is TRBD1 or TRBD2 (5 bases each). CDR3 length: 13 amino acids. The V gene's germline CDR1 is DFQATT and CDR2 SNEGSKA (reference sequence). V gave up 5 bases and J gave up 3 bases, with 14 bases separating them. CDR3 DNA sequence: TGCAGTGCTCGGGACCGACTTAACTACGAGCAGTACTTC. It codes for CSARDRLNYEQYF.